The clone carrying this T cell receptor (beta chain) was seen a few times. Its matching antigen is unknown. The sample is drawn from a study of OX40 agonist ivuxolimab in advanced cancers. Study summary: Of mixed ages from roughly 23 to 80 and averaging 60 years, the group was about 80% male.

Study-wide findings and caveats: At 0.1 to 3.0 mg/kg and by week 6, CD4+ and CD8+ T cells in the blood had expanded clonally. Still undetermined is the antigen specificity of the expanded peripheral T cells.

The CDR3 runs to 14 residues. CDR1 MDHEN and CDR2 SYDVKM come from the germline V gene. The V and J ends lost 3 bases and 3 bases, in that order; junction bases with no gene match: 1. Profiled with immunoSEQ multiplex PCR; TCRdb holds only in-frame clones, not every one. The sample lists some 44,000 clones; 65% to 85% were seen once. The chain recombines TRBV28 with TRBJ1-2; 10 bases fit TRBD1. The specimen was CD4+ or CD8+ T cells sorted from blood, collected in a trial of the OX40 agonist ivuxolimab. The clonotype comes from an adult with an advanced solid tumor such as melanoma, head and neck, liver or kidney cancer. The CDR3 protein is CASSFGQGDYGYTF. CDR3 bases: TGTGCCAGCAGTTTCGGACAGGGGGACTATGGCTACACCTTC.